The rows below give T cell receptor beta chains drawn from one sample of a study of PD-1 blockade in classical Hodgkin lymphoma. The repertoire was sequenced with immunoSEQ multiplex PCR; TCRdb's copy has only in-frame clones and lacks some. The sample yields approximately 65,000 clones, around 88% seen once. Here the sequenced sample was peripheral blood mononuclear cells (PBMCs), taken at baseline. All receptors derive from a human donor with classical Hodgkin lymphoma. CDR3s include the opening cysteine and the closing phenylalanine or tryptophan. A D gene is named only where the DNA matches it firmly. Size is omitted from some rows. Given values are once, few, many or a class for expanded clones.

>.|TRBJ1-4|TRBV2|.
CASRTVEKLFF
TGTGCCAGCAGGACCGTAGAAAAACTGTTTTTT
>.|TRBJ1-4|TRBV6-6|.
CASSYEGQGYEKLFF
TGTGCCAGCAGTTACGAAGGGCAGGGCTATGAAAAACTGTTTTTT
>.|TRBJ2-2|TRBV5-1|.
CASRPNTAGELFF
TGCGCCAGCAGACCTAACACGGCCGGGGAGCTGTTTTTT
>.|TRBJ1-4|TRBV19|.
CASSVASQGNNEKLFF
TGTGCCAGTAGTGTAGCATCCCAGGGGAATAATGAAAAACTGTTTTTT
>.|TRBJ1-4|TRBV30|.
CAWSVGQGSTEKLFF
TGTGCCTGGAGTGTTGGTCAGGGGAGTACAGAAAAACTGTTTTTT
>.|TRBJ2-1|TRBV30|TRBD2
CAWRKAGGNEQFF
TGTGCCTGGAGGAAAGCGGGGGGGAATGAGCAGTTCTTC
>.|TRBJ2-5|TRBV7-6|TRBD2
CASSHRLAGGRETQYF
TGTGCCAGCAGCCACCGACTAGCGGGGGGCAGGGAGACCCAGTACTTC
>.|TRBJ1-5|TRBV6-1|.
CASSEMSEGYQPQHF
TGTGCCAGCAGTGAAATGTCCGAGGGTTATCAGCCCCAGCATTTT
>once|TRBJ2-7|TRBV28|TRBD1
CASSGGTGAYYEQYF
TGTGCCAGCAGTGGCGGGACAGGGGCTTACTACGAGCAGTACTTC
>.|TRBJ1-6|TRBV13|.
CASSIQGYAAYNSPLHF
TGTGCCAGCAGCATACAGGGATATGCGGCCTATAATTCACCCCTCCACTTT
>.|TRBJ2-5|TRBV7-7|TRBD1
CASSPGTGFQETQYF
TGTGCCAGCAGCCCAGGGACAGGTTTTCAAGAGACCCAGTACTTC
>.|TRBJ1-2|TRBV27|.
CASSLAGYGYTF
TGTGCCAGCAGTTTGGCAGGGTATGGCTACACCTTC
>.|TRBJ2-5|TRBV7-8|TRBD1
CASSLLKGGWETQYF
TGTGCCAGCAGCTTACTCAAAGGGGGCTGGGAGACCCAGTACTTC
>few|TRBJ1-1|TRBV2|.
CATKEGWNTEAFF
TGTGCCACCAAGGAGGGGTGGAACACTGAAGCTTTCTTT
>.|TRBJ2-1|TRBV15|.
CATSRIPGGPIYEQFF
TGTGCCACCAGCAGGATCCCGGGGGGCCCTATCTATGAGCAGTTCTTC
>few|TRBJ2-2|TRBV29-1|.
CSVEQGNTGELFF
TGCAGCGTTGAACAGGGAAACACCGGGGAGCTGTTTTTT
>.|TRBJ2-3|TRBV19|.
CASSTDSTSTDTQYF
TGTGCCAGTAGTACGGACAGTACTAGCACAGATACGCAGTATTTT
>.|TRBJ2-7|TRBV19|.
CASSTGSYEQYF
TGTGCCAGTAGTACAGGGTCCTACGAGCAGTACTTC
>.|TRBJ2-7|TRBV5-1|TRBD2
CASSKRLAGHSYEQYF
TGCGCCAGCAGCAAAAGACTAGCGGGACACTCCTACGAGCAGTACTTC
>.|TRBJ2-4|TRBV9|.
CASSGEGDIQYF
TGTGCCAGCAGCGGAGAAGGAGACATTCAGTACTTC
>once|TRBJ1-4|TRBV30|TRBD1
CAWARGTGTGFEKLFF
TGTGCCTGGGCGAGGGGAACCGGGACAGGGTTCGAAAAACTGTTTTTT
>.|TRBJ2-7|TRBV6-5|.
CASSYSSMDEQYF
TGTGCCAGCAGTTACTCGTCGATGGACGAGCAGTACTTC
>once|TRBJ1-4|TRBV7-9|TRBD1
CASSLRDRGTEKLFF
TGTGCCAGCAGCTTAAGGGACAGGGGGACTGAAAAACTGTTTTTT
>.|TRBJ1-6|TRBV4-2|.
CASSQVRQGLRNSPLHF
TGTGCCAGCAGCCAAGTGAGGCAGGGGTTGAGGAATTCACCCCTCCACTTT
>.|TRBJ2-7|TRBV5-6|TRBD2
CASSPSGGYEQYF
TGTGCCAGCAGCCCCAGCGGGGGTTACGAGCAGTACTTC
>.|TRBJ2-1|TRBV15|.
CATSEWVLFSVRGNEQFF
TGTGCCACCAGCGAGTGGGTTTTGTTTTCCGTTCGGGGCAATGAGCAGTTCTTC
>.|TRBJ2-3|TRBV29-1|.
CSVVGRGSADTQYF
TGCAGCGTTGTAGGGCGGGGTAGCGCAGATACGCAGTATTTT
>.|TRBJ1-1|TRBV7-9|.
CASSLAQGSHSEAFF
TGTGCCAGCAGCTTAGCTCAGGGGAGTCATTCTGAAGCTTTCTTT